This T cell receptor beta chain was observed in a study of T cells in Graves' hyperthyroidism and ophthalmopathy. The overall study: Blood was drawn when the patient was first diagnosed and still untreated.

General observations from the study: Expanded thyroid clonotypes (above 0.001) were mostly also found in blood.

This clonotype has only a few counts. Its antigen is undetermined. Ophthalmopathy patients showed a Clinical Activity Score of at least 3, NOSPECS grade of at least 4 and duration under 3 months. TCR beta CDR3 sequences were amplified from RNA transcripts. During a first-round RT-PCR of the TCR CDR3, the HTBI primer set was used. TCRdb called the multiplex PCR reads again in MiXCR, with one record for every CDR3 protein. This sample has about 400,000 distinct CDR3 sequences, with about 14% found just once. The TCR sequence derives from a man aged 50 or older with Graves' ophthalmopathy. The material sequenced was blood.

CDR3 coding DNA: TGTGCCAGCAGTTACCGGGACAGGGTCCCCTACAATGAGCAGTTCTTC. This gives the protein CASSYRDRVPYNEQFF. The V gene is TRBV6-5, the J gene TRBJ2-1; 9 nucleotides align to TRBD1. Germline V gene data show CDR1 as MNHEY and CDR2 as SVGAGI. The ends lost 2 bases at V and 2 bases at J; junction bases unmatched: 4. This CDR3 has 16 amino acids.